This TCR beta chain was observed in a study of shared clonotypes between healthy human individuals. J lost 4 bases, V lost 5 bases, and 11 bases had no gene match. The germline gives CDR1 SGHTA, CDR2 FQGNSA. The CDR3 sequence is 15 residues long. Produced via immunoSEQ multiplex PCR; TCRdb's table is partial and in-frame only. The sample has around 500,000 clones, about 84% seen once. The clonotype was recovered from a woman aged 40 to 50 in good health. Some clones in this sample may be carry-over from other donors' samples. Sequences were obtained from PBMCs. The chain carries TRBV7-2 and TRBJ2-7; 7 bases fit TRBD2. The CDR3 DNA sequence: TGTGCCAGCAGCGTAGATGGCTGGGGAGGGTACGAGCAGTACTTC. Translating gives CASSVDGWGGYEQYF.